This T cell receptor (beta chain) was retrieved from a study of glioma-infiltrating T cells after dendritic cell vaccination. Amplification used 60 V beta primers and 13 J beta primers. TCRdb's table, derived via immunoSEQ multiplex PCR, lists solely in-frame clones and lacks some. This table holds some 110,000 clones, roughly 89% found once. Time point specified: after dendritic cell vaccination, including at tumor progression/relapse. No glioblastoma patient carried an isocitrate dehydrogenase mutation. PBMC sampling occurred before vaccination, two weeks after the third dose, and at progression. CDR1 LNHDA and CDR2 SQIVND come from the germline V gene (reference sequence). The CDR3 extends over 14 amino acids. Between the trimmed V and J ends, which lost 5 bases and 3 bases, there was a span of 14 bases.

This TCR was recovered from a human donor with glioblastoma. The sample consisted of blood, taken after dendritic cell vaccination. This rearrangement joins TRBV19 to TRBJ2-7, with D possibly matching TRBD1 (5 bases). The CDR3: CASSPRQKVYEQYF. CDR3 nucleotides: TGTGCCAGTAGTCCGAGACAGAAAGTCTACGAGCAGTACTTC.